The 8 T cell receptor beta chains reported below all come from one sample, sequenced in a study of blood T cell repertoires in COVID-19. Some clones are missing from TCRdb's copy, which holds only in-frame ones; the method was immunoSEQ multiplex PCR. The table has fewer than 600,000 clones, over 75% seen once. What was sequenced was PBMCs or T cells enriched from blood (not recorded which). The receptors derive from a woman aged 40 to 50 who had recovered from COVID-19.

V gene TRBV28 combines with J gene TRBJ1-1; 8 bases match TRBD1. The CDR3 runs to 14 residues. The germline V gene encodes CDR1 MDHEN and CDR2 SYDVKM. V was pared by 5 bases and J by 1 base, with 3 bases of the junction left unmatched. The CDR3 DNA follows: TGTGCCAGCAGTCCAGGGGGCTCGAACACTGAAGCTTTCTTT. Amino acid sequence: CASSPGGSNTEAFF.

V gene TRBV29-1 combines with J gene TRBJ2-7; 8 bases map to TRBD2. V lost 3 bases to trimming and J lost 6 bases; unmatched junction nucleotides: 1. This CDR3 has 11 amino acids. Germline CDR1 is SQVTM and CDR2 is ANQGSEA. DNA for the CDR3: TGCAGCGTTGACGGGGGGGCCGAGCAGTACTTC. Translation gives CSVDGGAEQYF.

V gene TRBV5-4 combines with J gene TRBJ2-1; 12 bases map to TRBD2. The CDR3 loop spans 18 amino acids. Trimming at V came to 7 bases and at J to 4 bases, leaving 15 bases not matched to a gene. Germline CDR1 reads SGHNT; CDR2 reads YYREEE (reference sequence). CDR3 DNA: TGTGCCAGCCGCTCAGGACTAGCGGGACCCGGTAGTTACAATGAGCAGTTCTTC. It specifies CASRSGLAGPGSYNEQFF.

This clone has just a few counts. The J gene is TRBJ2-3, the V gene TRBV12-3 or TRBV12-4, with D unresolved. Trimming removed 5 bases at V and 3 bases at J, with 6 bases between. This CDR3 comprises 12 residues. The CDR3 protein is CASSINTDTQYF. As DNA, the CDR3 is TGTGCCAGCAGTATCAATACAGATACGCAGTATTTT.

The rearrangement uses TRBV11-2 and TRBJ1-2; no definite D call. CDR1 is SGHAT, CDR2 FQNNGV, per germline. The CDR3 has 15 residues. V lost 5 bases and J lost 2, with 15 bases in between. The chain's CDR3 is CASSDIESANYGYTF. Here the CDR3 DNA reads TGTGCCAGCAGCGATATTGAGTCTGCCAACTATGGCTACACCTTC.

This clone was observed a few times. CDR3 sequence (DNA): TGTGCCTGGAGCGGGGTCTCCTACGAGCAGTACTTC. It codes for CAWSGVSYEQYF. V and J are TRBV30 and TRBJ2-7, with D maybe TRBD2 (5 bases). This CDR3 is built from 12 residues. Germline CDR1 and CDR2: GTSNPN and SVGIG (reference sequence). Trimming took 3 bases from V and 0 from J, leaving 6 bases between them.

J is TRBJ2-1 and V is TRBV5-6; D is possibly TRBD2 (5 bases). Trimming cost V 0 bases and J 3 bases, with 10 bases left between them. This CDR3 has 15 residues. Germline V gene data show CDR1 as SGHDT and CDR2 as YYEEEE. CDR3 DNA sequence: TGTGCCAGCAGCTTGGTGGGAGCGGACTACAATGAGCAGTTCTTC. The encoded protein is CASSLVGADYNEQFF.

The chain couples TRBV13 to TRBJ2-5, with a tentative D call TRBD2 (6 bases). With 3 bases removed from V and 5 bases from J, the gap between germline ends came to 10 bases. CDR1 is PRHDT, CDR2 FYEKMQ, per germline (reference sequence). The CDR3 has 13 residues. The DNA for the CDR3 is TGTGCCAGCAGCTTCCTAGCGAGGGAGACCCAGTACTTC. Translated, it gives CASSFLARETQYF. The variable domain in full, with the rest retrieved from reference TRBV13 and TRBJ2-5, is AAGVIQSPRHLIKEKRETATLKCYPIPRHDTVYWYQQGPGQDPQFLISFYEKMQSDKGSIPDRFSAQQFSDYHSELNMSSLELGDSALYFCASSFLARETQYFGPGTRLLVL.